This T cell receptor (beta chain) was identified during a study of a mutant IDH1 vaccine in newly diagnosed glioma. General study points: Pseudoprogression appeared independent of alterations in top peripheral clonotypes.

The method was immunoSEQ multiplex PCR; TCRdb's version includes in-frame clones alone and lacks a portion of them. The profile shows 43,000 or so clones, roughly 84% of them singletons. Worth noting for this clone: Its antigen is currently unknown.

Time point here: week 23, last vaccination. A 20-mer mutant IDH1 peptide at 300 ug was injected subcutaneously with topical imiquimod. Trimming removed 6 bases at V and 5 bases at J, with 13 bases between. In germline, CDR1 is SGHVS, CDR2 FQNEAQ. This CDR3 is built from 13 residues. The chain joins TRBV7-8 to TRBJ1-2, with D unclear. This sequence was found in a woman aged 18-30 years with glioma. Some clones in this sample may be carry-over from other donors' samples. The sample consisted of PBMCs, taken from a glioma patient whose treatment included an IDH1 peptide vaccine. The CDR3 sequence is CASSPSAGYGYTF. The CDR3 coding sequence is TGTGCCAGCAGTCCTAGCGCAGGTTATGGCTACACCTTC.